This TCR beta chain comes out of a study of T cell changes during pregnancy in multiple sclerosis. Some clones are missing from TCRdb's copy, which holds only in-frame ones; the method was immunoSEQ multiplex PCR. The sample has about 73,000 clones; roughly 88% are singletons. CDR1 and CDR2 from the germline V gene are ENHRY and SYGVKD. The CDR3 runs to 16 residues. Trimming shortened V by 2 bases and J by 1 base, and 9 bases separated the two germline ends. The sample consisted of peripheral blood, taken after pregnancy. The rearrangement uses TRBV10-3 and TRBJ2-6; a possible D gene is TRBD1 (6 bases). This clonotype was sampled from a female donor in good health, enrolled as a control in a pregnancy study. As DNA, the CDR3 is TGTGCCATCAGTGAGGGGGGCCGGTCTGGGGCCAACGTCCTGACTTTC. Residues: CAISEGGRSGANVLTF.